These 11 T cell receptor beta chains share one sample of origin, sequenced in a study of blood T cell repertoires in COVID-19. Repertoires were generated with immunoSEQ multiplex PCR, while TCRdb's copy carries only in-frame clones and drops some. The table records about 230,000 clones, around 84% of them present only once. Sequencing was carried out using peripheral blood. The receptors were gathered from a middle-aged woman who had recovered from COVID-19.

The chain has TRBV5-1 and TRBJ1-2; 9 bases map to TRBD1. J lost 8 bases, V lost 4 bases, and 12 bases had no gene match. Germline V CDR1 and CDR2: SGHRS, YFSETQ. This CDR3 contains 15 residues. The CDR3 nucleotides are TGCGCCAGCAGCGAATTTGGGACAGGGCTAGAAGGCTACACCTTC. Amino acid sequence: CASSEFGTGLEGYTF.

A note on this clone: The sample holds other DNA sequences that translate to the same CDR3. The chain uses TRBV9 and TRBJ1-4; TRBD1 aligns across 7 bases. The J segment lost 3 bases and the V segment lost 0 bases, leaving 2 bases of the junction unmatched. The CDR3 totals 15 residues. Germline-derived CDR1 and CDR2 are SGDLS and YYNGEE. The CDR3 nucleotides read TGTGCCAGCAGCGTAGAGGGGGCCGCTAATGAAAAACTGTTTTTT. This sequence encodes CASSVEGAANEKLFF.

V is TRBV12-3 or TRBV12-4 and J is TRBJ1-3; D gene unclear. Trimming left V 1 base short and J 8 bases short, with 6 bases between. This CDR3 is 12 amino acids long. The CDR3 loop is CASSLVQDTIYF. CDR3 coding DNA: TGTGCCAGCAGTTTAGTTCAGGACACCATATATTTT.

J is TRBJ2-1 and V is TRBV11-2; 8 bases line up with TRBD2. Germline loops: CDR1 SGHAT, CDR2 FQNNGV. This CDR3 is 14 amino acids long. Germline trimming cut 4 bases from V and 6 bases from J; bases unmatched to any gene: 5. The CDR3, as DNA: TGTGCCAGCAGCTCGGGACTAGTCTTCAATGAGCAGTTCTTC. Its protein product is CASSSGLVFNEQFF.

The genes are TRBV5-1 and TRBJ1-3; no firm D call. V was trimmed by 0 bases and J by 3 bases, leaving 10 bases between them. Germline CDR1 is SGHRS and CDR2 is YFSETQ. The CDR3 is 15 residues long. In DNA form, the CDR3 reads TGCGCCAGCAGCTTGGGGTTCGGGGATGGAAACACCATATATTTT. It is translated as CASSLGFGDGNTIYF.

V gene TRBV7-8 combines with J gene TRBJ2-3; possible D gene TRBD1, 6 bases. V was cut by 2 bases and J by 1 base, with 13 bases left in between. From germline, CDR1 is SGHVS and CDR2 FQNEAQ. The CDR3 runs 16 residues. For the CDR3, the DNA is TGTGCCAGCAGCTTAACAGGGACACCGGGCACAGATACGCAGTATTTT. Translated: CASSLTGTPGTDTQYF.

V usage is TRBV3-1 (or the pseudogene TRBV3-2) and J usage is TRBJ1-4, with D possibly TRBD1 on 5 matching bases. Trimming took off 1 base at V and 2 bases at J, with 5 bases between the two ends. Germline CDR1 is LGHDT and CDR2 is YNNKEL (reference sequence). This CDR3 has 14 amino acids. CDR3 sequence (DNA): TGTGCCAGCAGCCAAGGGGGCACTAATGAAAAACTGTTTTTT. It yields the protein CASSQGGTNEKLFF.

The chain has TRBV28 and TRBJ2-7; maybe TRBD1 (6 bases). V was trimmed by 5 bases and J by 0 bases, leaving 14 bases between them. The CDR3 runs 15 residues. CDR1 and CDR2 from the germline V gene are MDHEN and SYDVKM. The DNA of the CDR3 is TGTGCCAGCAGTGCACTCGGGGACACCTCCTACGAGCAGTACTTC. Its protein is CASSALGDTSYEQYF.

The J gene is TRBJ2-1, the V gene TRBV6-4, with unresolved D. The CDR3 has 15 amino acids. The ends were cut back, 3 bases at V and 0 bases at J, with 9 bases in the middle. The germline V gene encodes CDR1 MRHNA and CDR2 SNTAGT. CDR3 sequence reads: CASSELPSSYNEQFF. In nucleotides, the CDR3 is TGTGCCAGCAGTGAACTACCTTCCTCCTACAATGAGCAGTTCTTC.

The genes are TRBV5-1 and TRBJ2-3; D may be TRBD2 (6 bases). CDR1 is SGHRS and CDR2 is YFSETQ in the germline V gene. The length of the CDR3 is 15 residues. Trimming stripped 0 bases from V and 0 bases from J, with 8 bases between. CDR3 amino acids: CASSLVGGSTDTQYF. The CDR3 DNA follows: TGCGCCAGCAGCTTGGTCGGGGGAAGCACAGATACGCAGTATTTT.

This chain uses TRBV11-2 with TRBJ2-5; 7 bases fit TRBD2. V gave up 4 bases and J gave up 4 bases; unmatched junction bases: 3. This CDR3 has 13 residues. Germline CDR1 reads SGHAT; CDR2 reads FQNNGV. In nucleotides, the CDR3 is TGTGCCAGCAGCTCCACGGGGGGAGAGACCCAGTACTTC. Translation: CASSSTGGETQYF.